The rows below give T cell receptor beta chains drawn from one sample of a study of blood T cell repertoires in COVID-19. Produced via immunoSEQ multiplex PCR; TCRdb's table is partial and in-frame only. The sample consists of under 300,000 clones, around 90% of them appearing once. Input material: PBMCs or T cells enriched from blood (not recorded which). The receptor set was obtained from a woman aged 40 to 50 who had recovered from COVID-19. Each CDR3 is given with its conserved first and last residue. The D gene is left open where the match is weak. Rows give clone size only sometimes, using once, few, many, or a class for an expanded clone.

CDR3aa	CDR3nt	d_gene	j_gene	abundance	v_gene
CASSRASAKNIQYF	TGTGCCAGCTCACGCGCATCAGCCAAAAACATTCAGTACTTC	NA	TRBJ2-4	NA	TRBV18
CASSLLSGRYYEQYF	TGTGCCAGCAGCTTACTCAGCGGGAGGTACTACGAGCAGTACTTC	TRBD2	TRBJ2-7	NA	TRBV5-6
CASSPPGGRTEAFF	TGTGCCAGCTCCCCCCCGGGAGGGCGGACTGAAGCTTTCTTT	NA	TRBJ1-1	NA	TRBV18
CASRPSGDRTDTQYF	TGCGCCAGCCGCCCCAGCGGGGACCGCACAGATACGCAGTATTTT	TRBD2	TRBJ2-3	NA	TRBV5-1
CASSYQQGPQETQYF	TGTGCCAGCAGCTATCAACAGGGCCCCCAAGAGACCCAGTACTTC	NA	TRBJ2-5	NA	TRBV7-9
CASSSITLPLAKNIQYF	TGTGCCAGCAGCAGTATTACACTACCACTAGCCAAAAACATTCAGTACTTC	NA	TRBJ2-4	NA	TRBV21-1
CSVEGPGGTDTQYF	TGCAGCGTTGAAGGCCCGGGGGGCACAGATACGCAGTATTTT	NA	TRBJ2-3	NA	TRBV29-1
CASSLDQGTGTGEAFF	TGTGCCAGCAGCTTAGATCAGGGGACCGGGACAGGCGAAGCTTTCTTT	TRBD1	TRBJ1-1	NA	TRBV11-1
CATSRGGGSSYEQYF	TGTGCCACCAGCAGAGGGGGCGGGAGCTCCTACGAGCAGTACTTC	TRBD2	TRBJ2-7	NA	TRBV15
CASSLNPGQNTEAFF	TGTGCCAGCAGCTTAAATCCAGGGCAGAACACTGAAGCTTTCTTT	NA	TRBJ1-1	NA	TRBV7-3
CASSLGRWDRTSYGYTF	TGTGCCAGCAGCTTAGGTCGGTGGGACAGGACTAGCTATGGCTACACCTTC	TRBD1	TRBJ1-2	few	TRBV7-2
CATSDPITRQGMNTEAFF	TGTGCCACCAGTGATCCAATCACGCGACAGGGAATGAACACTGAAGCTTTCTTT	TRBD1	TRBJ1-1	NA	TRBV24-1
CASSPGQANYGYTF	TGTGCCAGTAGCCCGGGACAGGCTAACTATGGCTACACCTTC	TRBD1	TRBJ1-2	NA	TRBV19
CASSPTDRGYTF	TGTGCCAGCTCACCAACCGACAGGGGCTACACCTTC	NA	TRBJ1-2	NA	TRBV18
CASSFSGSYEQYF	TGCGCCAGCAGCTTTAGCGGGAGCTACGAGCAGTACTTC	TRBD2	TRBJ2-7	few	TRBV5-1
CASMMGQGFRYGYTF	TGTGCCAGCATGATGGGACAGGGGTTTCGGTATGGCTACACCTTC	TRBD1	TRBJ1-2	NA	TRBV6-5
CASSPGTGSYEQYF	TGTGCCAGCAGCCCCGGGACAGGGTCCTACGAGCAGTACTTC	TRBD1	TRBJ2-7	NA	TRBV7-6
CASSSVWTGQSYEQYF	TGTGCCAGCAGCTCCGTCTGGACAGGGCAGTCCTACGAGCAGTACTTC	TRBD1	TRBJ2-7	NA	TRBV7-9
CATARDGAGTEAFF	TGTGCCACCGCTCGTGATGGGGCAGGAACTGAAGCTTTCTTT	NA	TRBJ1-1	NA	TRBV6-5
CASSLGSQGNSPLHF	TGTGCCAGCAGCTTAGGTTCACAGGGAAATTCACCCCTCCACTTT	NA	TRBJ1-6	NA	TRBV7-9
CASSQGSKRDKLFF	TGCGCCAGCAGCCAAGGTAGTAAGAGGGATAAACTGTTTTTT	NA	TRBJ1-4	NA	TRBV4-1
CASSSRLNEQFF	TGTGCCAGCAGTTCTCGACTGAATGAGCAGTTCTTC	NA	TRBJ2-1	NA	TRBV6-2/TRBV6-3
CASSQEGLDYPQTQYF	TGTGCCAGCAGCCAAGAAGGACTAGACTATCCGCAGACCCAGTACTTC	TRBD2	TRBJ2-5	NA	TRBV4-2
CASSPDTLYEQYF	TGTGCCAGCTCACCAGACACCCTCTACGAGCAGTACTTC	NA	TRBJ2-7	NA	TRBV18
CASSQDPAGVLLGYTF	TGCGCCAGCAGCCAAGATCCCGCAGGGGTGTTGTTAGGCTACACCTTC	NA	TRBJ1-2	NA	TRBV4-1
CATSPAGGYSGNTIYF	TGTGCCACCAGCCCCGCGGGGGGATACTCTGGAAACACCATATATTTT	NA	TRBJ1-3	NA	TRBV15
CASSPQGGDQETQYF	TGCGCCAGCAGTCCACAGGGGGGGGATCAAGAGACCCAGTACTTC	NA	TRBJ2-5	few	TRBV5-1
CASSLWAAEGSGYTF	TGTGCCAGCAGTTTATGGGCAGCAGAGGGAAGCGGCTACACCTTC	NA	TRBJ1-2	NA	TRBV27
CASSPRKGTWLFF	TGTGCCAGCTCACCGCGAAAAGGGACATGGCTCTTTTTT	NA	TRBJ1-1	NA	TRBV18
CASNPGDFSYNEQFF	TGCGCCAGCAACCCGGGGGATTTCTCCTACAATGAGCAGTTCTTC	NA	TRBJ2-1	NA	TRBV5-1
CASSESSGRSPLHF	TGCGCCAGCAGTGAGTCGTCAGGGCGATCACCCCTCCACTTT	NA	TRBJ1-6	NA	TRBV10-1
CASSQGTGPSSYEQYF	TGTGCCAGCTCACAGGGGACAGGACCTTCAAGCTACGAGCAGTACTTC	TRBD1	TRBJ2-7	NA	TRBV18
CASSLGRGLGEKLFF	TGTGCCAGCAGCTTAGGGAGGGGGCTGGGAGAAAAACTGTTTTTT	TRBD1	TRBJ1-4	NA	TRBV7-2
CASSLEASGRRTYEQYF	TGTGCCAGCAGCTTGGAGGCTAGCGGGAGGAGGACCTACGAGCAGTACTTC	TRBD2	TRBJ2-7	NA	TRBV5-4
CASTWGLAGSEQFF	TGTGCCAGCACCTGGGGGCTAGCGGGAAGTGAGCAGTTCTTC	TRBD2	TRBJ2-1	NA	TRBV5-4
CATSRDKGFEAFF	TGTGCCACCAGCAGAGATAAGGGGTTTGAAGCTTTCTTT	NA	TRBJ1-1	NA	TRBV15
CASSLGTGGSYNEQFF	TGCGCCAGCAGCCTCGGGACAGGGGGCTCCTACAATGAGCAGTTCTTC	TRBD1	TRBJ2-1	once	TRBV5-1
CASSYRDRNSPLHF	TGCGCCAGCAGCTATCGGGACAGAAATTCACCCCTCCACTTT	TRBD1	TRBJ1-6	NA	TRBV5-1
CASILRQGTGELFF	TGTGCCAGCATCCTGAGACAGGGAACCGGGGAGCTGTTTTTT	TRBD1	TRBJ2-2	NA	TRBV7-2
CASSRAGGPGSYEQYF	TGTGCCAGCAGCCGAGCGGGAGGGCCCGGATCCTACGAGCAGTACTTC	TRBD2	TRBJ2-7	NA	TRBV7-3
CASSLDREGEKLFF	TGTGCCAGCAGCTTAGACAGGGAAGGCGAAAAACTGTTTTTT	NA	TRBJ1-4	once	TRBV7-9
CASSQDSRVRSLGYTF	TGTGCCAGCAGCCAAGATTCTCGGGTGCGTTCCCTTGGCTACACCTTC	NA	TRBJ1-2	NA	TRBV3-1/TRBV3-2
CASSVAPLAGGPVEQFF	TGTGCCAGCAGCGTAGCCCCACTAGCGGGGGGGCCCGTTGAGCAGTTCTTC	TRBD2	TRBJ2-1	NA	TRBV9
CASSPYGQISTDTQYF	TGTGCCAGCTCACCATACGGACAGATTAGCACAGATACGCAGTATTTT	NA	TRBJ2-3	NA	TRBV18
CASSKAQVQRSGGTAYEQYF	TGTGCCAGCAGCAAAGCTCAGGTTCAGCGTAGCGGGGGGACAGCCTACGAGCAGTACTTC	NA	TRBJ2-7	NA	TRBV21-1
CASSPLGRGEQFF	TGCGCCAGCAGCCCCCTAGGGAGGGGTGAGCAGTTCTTC	TRBD2	TRBJ2-1	NA	TRBV4-1
CAWTLGDTDTQYF	TGTGCCTGGACATTAGGGGATACAGATACGCAGTATTTT	NA	TRBJ2-3	NA	TRBV30
CASSFVGQGNSPLHF	TGTGCCAGCAGCTTCGTGGGACAGGGAAATTCACCCCTCCACTTT	TRBD1	TRBJ1-6	NA	TRBV5-6
CASRPGGRDYGYTF	TGTGCCAGTAGACCGGGGGGTAGGGACTATGGCTACACCTTC	NA	TRBJ1-2	NA	TRBV19
CASSKTSGVTPYNEQFF	TGTGCCAGCTCAAAGACTAGCGGGGTAACCCCCTACAATGAGCAGTTCTTC	TRBD2	TRBJ2-1	few	TRBV18